Sequencing of this T cell receptor beta chain was carried out in a study of cytomegalovirus exposure and HLA in healthy donors. Study-wide results and limits: Reports indicated that the classifier achieved high specificity and sensitivity in diagnosing cytomegalovirus status.

Primers: 60 Vbeta forward and 13 Jbeta reverse. Using immunoSEQ multiplex PCR, the repertoire was profiled, and TCRdb retains in-frame clones only, with some absent. The sample carries roughly 86,000 clones, around 70% recorded once. CDR3 size: 17 residues. V was pared by 4 bases and J by 3 bases, with 10 bases of the junction left unmatched. Germline V gene data show CDR1 as LNHDA and CDR2 as SQIVND (reference sequence). A word on this clone: The antigen is not known.

Sequencing was done on a sample of PBMCs. The J gene is TRBJ2-2, the V gene TRBV19, with 8 bases matching TRBD1. The sequence was obtained from a man in his sixties in good health and CMV-seronegative. CDR3 sequence: CASSTTDRGPDTGELFF. In DNA, the CDR3 is TGTGCCAGTAGTACCACCGACAGGGGACCCGACACCGGGGAGCTGTTTTTT. The full variable domain, completed using reference TRBV19 and TRBJ2-2, is DGGITQSPKYLFRKEGQNVTLSCEQNLNHDAMYWYRQDPGQGLRLIYYSQIVNDFQKGDIAEGYSVSREKKESFPLTVTSAQKNPTAFYLCASSTTDRGPDTGELFFGEGSRLTVL.